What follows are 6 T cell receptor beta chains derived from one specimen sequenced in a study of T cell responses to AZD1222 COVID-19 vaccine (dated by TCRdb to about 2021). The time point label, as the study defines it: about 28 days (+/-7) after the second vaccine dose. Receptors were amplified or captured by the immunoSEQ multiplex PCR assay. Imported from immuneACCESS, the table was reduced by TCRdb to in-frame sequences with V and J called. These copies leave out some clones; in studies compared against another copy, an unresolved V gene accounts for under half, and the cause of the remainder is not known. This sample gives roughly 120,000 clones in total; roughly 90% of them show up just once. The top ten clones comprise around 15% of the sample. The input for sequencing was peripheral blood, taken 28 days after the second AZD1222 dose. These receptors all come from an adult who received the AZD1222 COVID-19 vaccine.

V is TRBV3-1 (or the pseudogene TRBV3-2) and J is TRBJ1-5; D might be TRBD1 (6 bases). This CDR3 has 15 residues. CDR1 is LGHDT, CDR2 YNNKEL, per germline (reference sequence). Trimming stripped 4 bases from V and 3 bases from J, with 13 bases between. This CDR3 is CASSRAGATNQPQHF. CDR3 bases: TGTGCCAGCAGCCGAGCAGGGGCTACCAATCAGCCCCAGCATTTT.

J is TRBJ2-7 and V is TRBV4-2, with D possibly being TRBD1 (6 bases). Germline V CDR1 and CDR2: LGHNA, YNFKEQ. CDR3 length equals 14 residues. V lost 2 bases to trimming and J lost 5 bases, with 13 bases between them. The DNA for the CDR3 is TGTGCCAGCAGCCAACAGGGGTTCAGCAACGAGCAGTACTTC. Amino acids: CASSQQGFSNEQYF.

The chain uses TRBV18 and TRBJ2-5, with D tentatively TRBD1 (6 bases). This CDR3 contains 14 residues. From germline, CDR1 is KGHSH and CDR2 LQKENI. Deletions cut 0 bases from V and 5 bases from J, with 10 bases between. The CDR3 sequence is CASSPPQGGETQYF. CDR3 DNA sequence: TGTGCCAGCTCACCACCACAGGGCGGGGAGACCCAGTACTTC.

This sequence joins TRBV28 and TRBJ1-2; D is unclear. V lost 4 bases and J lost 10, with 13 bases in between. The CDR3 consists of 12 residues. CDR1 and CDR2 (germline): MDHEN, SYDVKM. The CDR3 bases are TGTGCCAGCAGTTCCCAGGCCTCTTCCTACACCTTC. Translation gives CASSSQASSYTF.

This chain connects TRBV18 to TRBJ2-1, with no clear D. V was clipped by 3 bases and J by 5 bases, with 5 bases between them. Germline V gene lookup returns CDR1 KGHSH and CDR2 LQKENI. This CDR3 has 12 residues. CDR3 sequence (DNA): TGTGCCAGCTCACCTAGGAACAATGAGCAGTTCTTC. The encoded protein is CASSPRNNEQFF.

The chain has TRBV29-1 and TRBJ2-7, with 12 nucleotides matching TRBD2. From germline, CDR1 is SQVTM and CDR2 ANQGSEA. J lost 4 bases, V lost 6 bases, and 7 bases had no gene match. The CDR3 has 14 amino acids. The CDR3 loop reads CSVTLAGGPYEQYF. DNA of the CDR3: TGCAGCGTGACCCTAGCGGGAGGGCCTTACGAGCAGTACTTC.